The 22 T cell receptor beta chains reported below all come from one sample, sequenced in a study of blood T cell repertoires in COVID-19. Here immunoSEQ multiplex PCR was the method, and the copy in TCRdb shows in-frame clones only, minus some. The sample gives about 6,800 clones, around 85% of which show up once; roughly a sixth is in the top ten. Sequenced material: peripheral blood. The source of these receptors is a human donor in a cohort sampled during active COVID-19.

The CDR3 is CASLGQESSGANVLTF. DNA of the CDR3: TGTGCCAGCCTAGGACAGGAGAGCTCTGGGGCCAACGTCCTGACTTTC. This sequence joins TRBV7-9 and TRBJ2-6, with 7 bases aligning to TRBD1. There are 16 residues in the CDR3. Germline-derived CDR1 and CDR2 are SEHNR and FQNEAQ (reference sequence). V lost 8 bases and J lost 0; bases outside the gene matches: 7.

The CDR3 bases are TGCGCCAGCAGCCTCAGGTCAAGGGGCCCAGATACGCAGTATTTT. Amino acid sequence: CASSLRSRGPDTQYF. The chain employs TRBV4-3 and TRBJ2-3; perhaps TRBD1 as D (5 bases). Trimming pared 4 bases from V and 4 bases from J, leaving 15 bases between. The CDR3 extends over 15 amino acids. Germline loops: CDR1 LGHNA, CDR2 YSLEER.

The chain employs TRBV11-2 and TRBJ2-1; D unresolved. Germline V gene lookup returns CDR1 SGHAT and CDR2 FQNNGV. The CDR3 extends over 13 amino acids. Trimming left V 6 bases short and J 7 bases short, with 13 bases between. The CDR3 spells CASRRVVGNEQFF. Here the CDR3 DNA reads TGTGCCAGCAGACGGGTGGTTGGGAATGAGCAGTTCTTC.

This chain joins TRBV28 and TRBJ2-1; TRBD2 might be the D (6 bases). The V end lost 7 bases, the J end lost 14 bases, and 24 bases lay between the germline ends. The germline V gene has CDR1 MDHEN and CDR2 SYDVKM. CDR3 length: 14 amino acids. The CDR3 nucleotides are TGTGCCAGCAAGCCTACCGCTGTTGTAGCGGCGGAGTTCTTC. Translating gives CASKPTAVVAAEFF.

The rearrangement uses TRBV7-8 and TRBJ1-3; the D gene is possibly TRBD1 (5 bases). The V end was cut by 3 bases, the J end by 4 bases, with 13 bases between. Germline CDR1 SGHVS, CDR2 FQNEAQ. The CDR3 length is 15 residues. DNA of the CDR3: TGTGCCAGCAGCTTTCAGGGATCCAAGGGAAACACCATATATTTT. This translates into CASSFQGSKGNTIYF.

The chain recombines TRBV27 with TRBJ2-3, with 10 bases lining up with TRBD2. The CDR3 runs 15 residues. V lost 3 bases, J lost 7 bases, and 7 bases stayed unmatched. Germline assignment: CDR1 MNHEY and CDR2 SMNVEV (reference sequence). The CDR3 DNA follows: TGTGCCAGCAGTTTTCGGATAGCGGGAGGATATACGCAGTATTTT. Translating gives CASSFRIAGGYTQYF.

This chain uses TRBV25-1 with TRBJ1-6; D might be TRBD1 (6 bases). CDR3 length equals 12 residues. Trimming shortened V by 8 bases and J by 8 bases, and 10 bases separated the two germline ends. CDR1 and CDR2 (germline): MGHDK, SYGVNS. The DNA of the CDR3 is TGTGCCAGCGGCAGGGGCCATTCACCCCTCCACTTT. The encoded protein is CASGRGHSPLHF. Combining the CDR3 with reference TRBV25-1 and TRBJ1-6 gives the whole variable domain EADIYQTPRYLVIGTGKKITLECSQTMGHDKMYWYQQDPGMELHLIHYSYGVNSTEKGDLSSESTVSRIRTEHFPLTLESARPSHTSQYLCASGRGHSPLHFGNGTRLTVT.

The chain couples TRBV4-1 to TRBJ1-5; no clear D. The V gene's germline CDR1 is MGHRA and CDR2 YSYEKL. With 3 bases removed from V and 9 bases from J, the gap between germline ends came to 12 bases. The CDR3 contains 13 residues. Here the CDR3 reads CASSQGSLGPQHF. DNA for the CDR3: TGCGCCAGCAGCCAGGGCTCCCTTGGGCCCCAGCATTTT.

On this clone itself: Mismatch with germline at one junction end may stem from a read error. The rearrangement uses TRBV2 and TRBJ2-1; 12 bases are shared with TRBD1. The CDR3 contains 16 residues. From germline, CDR1 is SNHLY and CDR2 FYNNEI. The CDR3 DNA is TGTGCCAGCAGAGACTTTGGGACAGGGGGCTACAGTGAGCAGTTCTTC. Protein product: CASRDFGTGGYSEQFF.

The chain employs TRBV9 and TRBJ1-6; 8 bases are a match to TRBD1. This CDR3 region has 15 residues. Germline trimming cut 4 bases from V and 4 bases from J; bases unmatched to any gene: 4. Germline assignment: CDR1 SGDLS and CDR2 YYNGEE. CDR3 protein: CASSLRTGYNSPLHF. CDR3 sequence (DNA): TGTGCCAGCAGCCTAAGGACAGGGTATAATTCACCCCTCCACTTT. Complete variable domain (other parts from reference TRBV9 and TRBJ1-6): DSGVTQTPKHLITATGQRVTLRCSPRSGDLSVYWYQQSLDQGLQFLIQYYNGEERAKGNILERFSAQQFPDLHSELNLSSLELGDSALYFCASSLRTGYNSPLHFGNGTRLTVT.

The sample holds one count of this clone. CDR3 coding DNA: TGTGCCAGCAGCTTGGCGGGAGTCCCCTACGAGCAGTACTTC. Translation: CASSLAGVPYEQYF. The chain carries TRBV5-6 and TRBJ2-7; D perhaps matches TRBD2 (6 bases). The CDR3 is made up of 14 amino acids. Trimming stripped 0 bases from V and 2 bases from J, with 9 bases between. Germline CDR1 SGHDT, CDR2 YYEEEE.

V usage is TRBV5-4 and J usage is TRBJ1-1; D is ambiguous. The CDR3 length is 13 residues. The V and J ends lost 4 bases and 1 base respectively, with 8 bases between them. CDR1 is SGHNT and CDR2 is YYREEE in the germline V gene (reference sequence). CDR3 protein: CASSPDWNTEAFF. The CDR3 coding sequence is TGTGCCAGCAGCCCCGACTGGAACACTGAAGCTTTCTTT.

This chain links TRBV5-8 with TRBJ2-1; 8 bases align to TRBD2. The germline V gene has CDR1 SGHTS and CDR2 YDEGEE. The CDR3 runs 14 residues. Germline trimming cut 5 bases from V and 6 bases from J; bases unmatched to any gene: 7. CDR3 loop: CASSWGLAGNEQFF. CDR3 DNA: TGTGCCAGCAGTTGGGGGCTAGCGGGCAATGAGCAGTTCTTC. Filled out from reference TRBV5-8 and TRBJ2-1, the complete variable domain reads EAGVTQSPTHLIKTRGQQATLRCSPISGHTSVYWYQQALGLGLQFLLWYDEGEERNRGNFPPRFSGRQFPNYSSELNVNALELEDSALYLCASSWGLAGNEQFFGPGTRLTVL.

This clone was found a few times. The chain uses TRBV20-1 and TRBJ1-5, with 9 bases aligning to TRBD1. The ends lost 3 bases at V and 7 bases at J; junction bases unmatched: 7. CDR3 length: 14 residues. Germline CDR1 reads DFQATT; CDR2 reads SNEGSKA (reference sequence). As DNA, the CDR3 is TGCAGTGCTAGTGTACCGGGACAGGGACAGCCCCAGCATTTT. Residues: CSASVPGQGQPQHF.

This clone was detected once. V usage is TRBV6-5 and J usage is TRBJ2-7, with TRBD1 as a possible D gene (5 bases). Between the trimmed V and J ends, which lost 8 bases and 4 bases, there was a span of 9 bases. From germline, CDR1 is MNHEY and CDR2 SVGAGI. This CDR3 contains 11 residues. As DNA, the CDR3 is TGTGCCAGCCGACAGACGTACGAGCAGTACTTC. It yields the protein CASRQTYEQYF.

J is TRBJ2-2 and V is TRBV29-1, with TRBD2 as a possible D gene (5 bases). CDR1 is SQVTM and CDR2 is ANQGSEA in the germline V gene. This CDR3 spans 16 amino acids. V was cut by 4 bases and J by 0 bases, with 15 bases left in between. CDR3 nucleotides: TGCAGCGTTGCACTAGACTGGCCCCCGAACACCGGGGAGCTGTTTTTT. This translates into CSVALDWPPNTGELFF.

The rearrangement uses TRBV7-6 and TRBJ2-3, with TRBD2 matching 14 bases. J lost 10 bases, V lost 4 bases, and 10 bases had no gene match. Per the germline V gene, CDR1 is SGHVS and CDR2 is FNYEAQ. The CDR3 runs 16 residues. Here the CDR3 reads CASSSQGLAGVGAQYF. The CDR3 region has the DNA TGTGCCAGCAGCTCGCAGGGACTAGCGGGAGTTGGGGCGCAGTATTTT.

V usage is TRBV2 and J usage is TRBJ2-7; D is unresolved. V dropped 10 bases and J dropped 3 bases, with 13 bases sitting between them. The germline CDR1 and CDR2 sequences are SNHLY and FYNNEI. This CDR3 spans 12 amino acids. Here the CDR3 DNA reads TGTGCCACAAGTCGAGTAAACTACGAGCAGTACTTC. It translates to CATSRVNYEQYF.

V is TRBV3-1 (or the pseudogene TRBV3-2) and J is TRBJ2-7, with TRBD1 identical over 8 bases. Germline CDR1 LGHDT, CDR2 YNNKEL (reference sequence). Unmatched junction bases numbered 8, after V lost 1 base and J lost 6 bases. This CDR3 region has 15 residues. The CDR3 is CASSQGRRQGAEQYF. DNA of the CDR3: TGTGCCAGCAGCCAAGGGAGAAGGCAGGGGGCCGAGCAGTACTTC.

The rearrangement uses TRBV4-1 and TRBJ2-5; TRBD2 matches 13 bases. There are 15 residues in the CDR3. V lost 4 bases to trimming and J lost 1 base; unmatched junction nucleotides: 0. Germline values: CDR1 MGHRA, CDR2 YSYEKL. The CDR3 loop reads CASSRTSGGQETQYF. CDR3 DNA sequence: TGCGCCAGCAGCCGGACTAGCGGGGGCCAAGAGACCCAGTACTTC.

The chain joins TRBV6-5 to TRBJ2-2; possibly TRBD1 for D (8 bases). The CDR3 is 15 amino acids. V was trimmed by 5 bases and J by 5 bases, leaving 15 bases between them. Germline CDR1 is MNHEY and CDR2 is SVGAGI. The CDR3 loop is CASSHRGGGTGELFF. The CDR3 bases are TGTGCCAGCAGTCACAGGGGGGGAGGGACCGGGGAGCTGTTTTTT.

This chain joins TRBV5-6 and TRBJ2-2; possibly TRBD2 for D (5 bases). This CDR3 is 16 amino acids long. Per the germline V gene, CDR1 is SGHDT and CDR2 is YYEEEE. Trimming removed 1 base at V and 2 bases at J, with 12 bases between. As DNA, the CDR3 is TGTGCCAGCAGCTTGATCGGGGAAGTCAACACCGGGGAGCTGTTTTTT. Its translation is CASSLIGEVNTGELFF.